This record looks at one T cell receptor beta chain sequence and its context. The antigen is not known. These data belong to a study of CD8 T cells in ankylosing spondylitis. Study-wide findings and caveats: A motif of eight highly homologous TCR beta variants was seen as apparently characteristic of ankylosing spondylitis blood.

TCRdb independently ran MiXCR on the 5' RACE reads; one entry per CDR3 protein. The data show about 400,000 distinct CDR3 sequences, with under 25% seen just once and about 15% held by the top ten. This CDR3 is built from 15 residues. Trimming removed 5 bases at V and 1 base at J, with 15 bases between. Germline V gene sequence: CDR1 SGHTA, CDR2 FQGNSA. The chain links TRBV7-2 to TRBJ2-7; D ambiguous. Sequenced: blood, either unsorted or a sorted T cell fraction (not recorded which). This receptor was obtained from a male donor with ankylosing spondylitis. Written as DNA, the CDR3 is TGTGCCAGCAGCCGACGGACCGAAGCGTCCTACGAGCAGTACTTC. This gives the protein CASSRRTEASYEQYF.